This T cell receptor beta chain was obtained from a study of T cells in Graves' hyperthyroidism and ophthalmopathy. Regarding the study as a whole: The model foresaw ophthalmopathy a median around 6 months prior to onset. Expanded thyroid clonotypes (above 0.001) were mostly also found in blood. Ophthalmopathy could be told apart from stable hyperthyroidism with a 13 V-J model.

TCR beta CDR3 regions were amplified from RNA. First-round RT-PCR targeting the TCR CDR3 was performed with the HTBI primer set. TCRdb called the multiplex PCR reads again in MiXCR, with one record for every CDR3 protein. The sample contains roughly 330,000 distinct CDR3 sequences, roughly 17% of which appear only once. Trimming pared 5 bases from V and 0 bases from J, leaving 14 bases between. The CDR3 runs to 15 residues. The germline gives CDR1 MDHEN, CDR2 SYDVKM. A word on this clonotype: As yet, its antigen is unknown.

A roughly 9.3 ml volume of fresh peripheral blood provided the PBMCs. This chain connects TRBV28 to TRBJ2-7; no clear D. This receptor was taken from a man aged 25-40 years with Graves' hyperthyroidism. Sequencing input: blood. The CDR3 sequence is CASSTPLFSSYEQYF. The CDR3 DNA reads TGTGCCAGCAGTACCCCGTTATTCAGCTCCTACGAGCAGTACTTC.